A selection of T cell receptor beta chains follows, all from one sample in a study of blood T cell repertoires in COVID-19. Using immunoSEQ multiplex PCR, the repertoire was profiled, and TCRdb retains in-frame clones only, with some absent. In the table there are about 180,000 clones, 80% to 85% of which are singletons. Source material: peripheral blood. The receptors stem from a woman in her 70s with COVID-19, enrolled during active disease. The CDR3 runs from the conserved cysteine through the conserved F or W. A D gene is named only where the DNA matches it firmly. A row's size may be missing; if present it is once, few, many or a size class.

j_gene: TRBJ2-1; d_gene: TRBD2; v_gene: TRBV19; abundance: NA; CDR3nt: TGTGCCAGTAGTGCCGGGACTAGCGGGAGGGGAAATGAGCAGTTCTTC; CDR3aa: CASSAGTSGRGNEQFF
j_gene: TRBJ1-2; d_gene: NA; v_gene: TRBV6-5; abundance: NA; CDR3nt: TGTGCCAGCAGCCTAACCTCAGGACAGAACTATGGCTACACCTTC; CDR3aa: CASSLTSGQNYGYTF
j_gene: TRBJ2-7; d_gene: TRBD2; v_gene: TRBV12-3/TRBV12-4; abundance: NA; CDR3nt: TGTGCCCCCGGGAGGAGCGAGCAGTACTTC; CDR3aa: CAPGRSEQYF
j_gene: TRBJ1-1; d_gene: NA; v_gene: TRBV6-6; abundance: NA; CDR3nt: TGTGCCAGCCATCACCTGACAGGCACTGAAGCTTTCTTT; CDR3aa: CASHHLTGTEAFF
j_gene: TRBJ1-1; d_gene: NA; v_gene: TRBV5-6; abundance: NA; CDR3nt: TGTGCCAGCAGCCCGGGATTTCTCCGGGGGTCAGCAAACACTGAAGCTTTCTTT; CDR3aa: CASSPGFLRGSANTEAFF
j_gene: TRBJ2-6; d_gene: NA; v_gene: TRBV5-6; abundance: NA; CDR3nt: TGTGCCAGCAGCTTAGGACAGACTATCTACTCTGGGGCCAACGTCCTGACTTTC; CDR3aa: CASSLGQTIYSGANVLTF
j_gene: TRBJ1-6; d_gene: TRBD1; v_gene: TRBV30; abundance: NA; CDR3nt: TGTGCCTGGAGTAGACAGGGGGCGCGTCGGGTCTCACCCCTCCACTTT; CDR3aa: CAWSRQGARRVSPLHF
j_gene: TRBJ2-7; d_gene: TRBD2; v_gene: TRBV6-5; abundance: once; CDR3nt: TGTGCCAGCAGTTACTCGATCCTAGCGGGAACGTACGAGCAGTACTTC; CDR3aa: CASSYSILAGTYEQYF
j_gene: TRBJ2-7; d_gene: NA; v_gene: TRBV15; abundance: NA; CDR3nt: TGTGCCACCAGCAGAGACCAGATCTACGAGCAGTACTTC; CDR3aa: CATSRDQIYEQYF
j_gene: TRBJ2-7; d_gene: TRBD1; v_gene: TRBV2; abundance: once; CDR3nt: TGTGCCTCCCTGCAGGGGGCTGTTCCCTACGAGCAGTACTTC; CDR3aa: CASLQGAVPYEQYF
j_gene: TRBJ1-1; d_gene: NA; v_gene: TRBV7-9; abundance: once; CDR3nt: TGTGCCAGCAGGCCCCCCAGGGAGGGGAACACTGAAGCTTTCTTT; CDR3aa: CASRPPREGNTEAFF
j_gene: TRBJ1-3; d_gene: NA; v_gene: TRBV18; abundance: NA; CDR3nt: TGTGCCAGCTCACCACTTATCCCTCATTCGAGCTCTGGAAACACCATATATTTT; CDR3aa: CASSPLIPHSSSGNTIYF
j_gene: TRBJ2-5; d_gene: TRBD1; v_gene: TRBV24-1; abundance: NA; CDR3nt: TGTGCCACCAGTGACACCAAAACAGGGGTAAAGACCCAGTACTTC; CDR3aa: CATSDTKTGVKTQYF
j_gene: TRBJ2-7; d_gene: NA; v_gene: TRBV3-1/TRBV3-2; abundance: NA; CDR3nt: TGTGCCAGCAGCCAAGACGTAGCTCAAGCGGCCTACGAGCAGTACTTC; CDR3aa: CASSQDVAQAAYEQYF
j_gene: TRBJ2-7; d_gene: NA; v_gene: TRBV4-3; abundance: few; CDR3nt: TGCGCCAGCAGCCAAGAATTAGCGGCCATCACCTACGAGCAGTACTTC; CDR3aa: CASSQELAAITYEQYF
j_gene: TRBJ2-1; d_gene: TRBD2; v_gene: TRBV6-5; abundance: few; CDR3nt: TGTGCCAGCTATGGGCTGGGCGGGAGCAATGAGCAGTTCTTC; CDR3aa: CASYGLGGSNEQFF
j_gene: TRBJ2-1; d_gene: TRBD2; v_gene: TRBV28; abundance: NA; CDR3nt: TGTGCCAGCAACACGGAGGGGAGCGGGACTCAGCGGGAGCAGTTCTTC; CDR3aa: CASNTEGSGTQREQFF
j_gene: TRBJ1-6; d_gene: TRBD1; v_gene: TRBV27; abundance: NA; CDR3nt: TGTGCCAGCAGCCTACGGGGCGACAGGGGGCTGTCACCCCTCCACTTT; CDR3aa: CASSLRGDRGLSPLHF
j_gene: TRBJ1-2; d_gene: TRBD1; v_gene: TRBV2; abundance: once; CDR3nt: TGTGCCAGCAGTGCCACCGGACAGGAGCGATCAGGCTACACCTTC; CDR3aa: CASSATGQERSGYTF
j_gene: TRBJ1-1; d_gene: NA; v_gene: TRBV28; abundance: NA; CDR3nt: TGTGCCAGCAGTCAGAATAGTCGCGGCACTGAAGCTTTCTTT; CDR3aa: CASSQNSRGTEAFF
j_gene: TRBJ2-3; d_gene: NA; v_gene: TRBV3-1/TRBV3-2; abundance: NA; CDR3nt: TGTGCCAGCAGCCCCAGCGTTTTGGATACGCAGTATTTT; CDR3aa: CASSPSVLDTQYF
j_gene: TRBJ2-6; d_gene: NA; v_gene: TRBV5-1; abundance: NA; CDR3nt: TGCGCCAGCAGCGCCCAACGGATCGGGGTGGGAGGCACTGGGGCCAACGTCCTGACTTTC; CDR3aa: CASSAQRIGVGGTGANVLTF
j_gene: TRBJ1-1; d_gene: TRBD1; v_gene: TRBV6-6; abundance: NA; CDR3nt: TGTGCCAGCAGTCCGACAGGGGGCCAAACTGAAGCTTTCTTT; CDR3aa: CASSPTGGQTEAFF
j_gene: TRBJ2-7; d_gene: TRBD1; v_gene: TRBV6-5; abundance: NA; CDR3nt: TGTGCCAGCAGAAAGGGGGCGCAAATCTACGAGCAGTACTTC; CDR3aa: CASRKGAQIYEQYF
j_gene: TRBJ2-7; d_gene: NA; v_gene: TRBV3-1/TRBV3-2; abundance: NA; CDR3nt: TGTGCCAGCAGCCAAGATCGCGGACTCGGCTCCTACGAGCAGTACTTC; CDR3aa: CASSQDRGLGSYEQYF
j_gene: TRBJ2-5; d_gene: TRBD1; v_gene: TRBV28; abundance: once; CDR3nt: TGTGCCAGCAGTTCCGACAGGGAAGAGACCCAGTACTTC; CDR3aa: CASSSDREETQYF
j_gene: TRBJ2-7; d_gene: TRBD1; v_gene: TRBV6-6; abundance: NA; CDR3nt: TGTGCCAGCAGTTGGACAGGGCCGAGCGAGCAGTACTTC; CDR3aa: CASSWTGPSEQYF
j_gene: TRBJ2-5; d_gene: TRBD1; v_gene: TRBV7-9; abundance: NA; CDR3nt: TGTGCCAGCAGCTTATTGGGCCGGACAGGGGGATCCCAAGAGACCCAGTACTTC; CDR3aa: CASSLLGRTGGSQETQYF
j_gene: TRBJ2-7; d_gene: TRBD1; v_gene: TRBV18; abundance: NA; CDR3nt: TGTGCCAGCTCACCGAGTTCGACAGGGGGCGAGTACGAGCAGTACTTC; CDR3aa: CASSPSSTGGEYEQYF
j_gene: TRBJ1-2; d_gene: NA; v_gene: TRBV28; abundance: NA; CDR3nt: TGTGCCAGCAGTTGGGGGCAGTCTAACTATGGCTACACCTTC; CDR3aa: CASSWGQSNYGYTF
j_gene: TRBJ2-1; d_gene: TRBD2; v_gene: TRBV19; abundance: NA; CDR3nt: TGTGCCAGTAGCGATAGCGGGAGGGCCCGCGAGCAGTTCTTC; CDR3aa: CASSDSGRAREQFF
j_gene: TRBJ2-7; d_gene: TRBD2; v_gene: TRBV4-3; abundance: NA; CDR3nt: TGCGCCAGCAGCCGCCTAAAACAGGGTATTACTAGCGGGAGGAACTACGAGCAGTACTTC; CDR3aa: CASSRLKQGITSGRNYEQYF
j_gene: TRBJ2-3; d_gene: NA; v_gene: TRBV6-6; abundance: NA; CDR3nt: TGTGCCAGCAGCACGCACCCCGGACAGCTCACAGATACGCAGTATTTT; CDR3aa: CASSTHPGQLTDTQYF
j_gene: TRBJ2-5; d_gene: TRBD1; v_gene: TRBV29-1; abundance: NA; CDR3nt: TGCAGCGTCCCTAGGACAGGGGGCTTCGAGACCCAGTACTTC; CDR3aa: CSVPRTGGFETQYF
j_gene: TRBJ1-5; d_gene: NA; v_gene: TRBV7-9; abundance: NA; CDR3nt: TGTGCCAGCAGCTTATCCCTCGGGACATCCCAGCCCCAGCATTTT; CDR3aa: CASSLSLGTSQPQHF
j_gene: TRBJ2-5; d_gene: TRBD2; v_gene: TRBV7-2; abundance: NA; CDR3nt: TGTGCCAGCAGCTTAGAAACTGGCGGGAGGGCCGTGGGGGAGACCCAGTACTTC; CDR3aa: CASSLETGGRAVGETQYF
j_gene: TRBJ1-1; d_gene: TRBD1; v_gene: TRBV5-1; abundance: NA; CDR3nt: TGCGCCAGCAGCTTGGCCGGACAGGGGGCGAACACTGAAGCTTTCTTT; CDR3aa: CASSLAGQGANTEAFF
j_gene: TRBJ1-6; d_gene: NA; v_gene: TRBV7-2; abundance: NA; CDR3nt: TGTGCCAGCAGCTTAATCAGCTCCTATAATTCACCCCTCCACTTT; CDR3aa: CASSLISSYNSPLHF
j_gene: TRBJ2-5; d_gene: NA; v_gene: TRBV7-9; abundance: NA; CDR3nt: TGTGCCAGCAGCCCGACAACCGGCCAAGAGACCCAGTACTTC; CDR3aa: CASSPTTGQETQYF
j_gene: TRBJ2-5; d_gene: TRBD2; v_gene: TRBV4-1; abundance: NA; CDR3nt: TGCGCCAGCAGCCAAGATTGGGGTAGCGGGGAGACCCAGTACTTC; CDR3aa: CASSQDWGSGETQYF
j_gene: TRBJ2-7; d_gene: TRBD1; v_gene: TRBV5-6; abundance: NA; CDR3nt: TGTGCCAGTGCAACGGGACAGGGCTACGAGCAGTACTTC; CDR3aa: CASATGQGYEQYF
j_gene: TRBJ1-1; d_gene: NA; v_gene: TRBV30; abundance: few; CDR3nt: TGTGCCGGAAAACGCGACACAAAGGGAGGTGAAGCTTTCTTT; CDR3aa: CAGKRDTKGGEAFF
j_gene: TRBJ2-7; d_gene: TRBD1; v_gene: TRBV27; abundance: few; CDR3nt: TGTGCCAGCAGTTTAATTTGGCCCTGGGCGGGACAGGGGCTCTACGAGCAGTACTTC; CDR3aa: CASSLIWPWAGQGLYEQYF
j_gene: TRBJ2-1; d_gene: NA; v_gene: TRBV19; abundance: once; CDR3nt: TGTGCCAGTAGTAGATCCGGGACAAAGTATTACAATGAGCAGTTCTTC; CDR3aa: CASSRSGTKYYNEQFF
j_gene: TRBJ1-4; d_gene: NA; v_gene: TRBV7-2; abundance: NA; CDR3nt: TGTGCCAGCACCGGGGCGGCAGGGACAACAGTAACTAATGAAAAACTGTTTTTT; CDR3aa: CASTGAAGTTVTNEKLFF
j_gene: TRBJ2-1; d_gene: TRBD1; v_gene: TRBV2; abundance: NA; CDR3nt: TGTGCCAGCAGTTTAGAGACAGGGGTTAGAGGTGAGCAGTTCTTC; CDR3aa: CASSLETGVRGEQFF
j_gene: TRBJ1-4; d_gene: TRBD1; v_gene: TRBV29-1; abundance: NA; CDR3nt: TGCAGCGTTGGCGGGACAGGGGGTGAAAAACTGTTTTTT; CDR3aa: CSVGGTGGEKLFF
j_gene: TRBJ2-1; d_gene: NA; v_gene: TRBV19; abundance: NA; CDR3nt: TGTGCCAGTAGTACCCGACAGAACAATGAGCAGTTCTTC; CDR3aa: CASSTRQNNEQFF
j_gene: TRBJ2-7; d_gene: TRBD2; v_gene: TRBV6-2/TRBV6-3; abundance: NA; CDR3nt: TGTGCCAGCAGTCGTATACTAGCGGGAGGGTATGAGCAGTACTTC; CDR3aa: CASSRILAGGYEQYF
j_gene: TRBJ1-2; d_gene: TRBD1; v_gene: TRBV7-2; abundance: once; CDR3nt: TGTGCCAGCAGCTTAGGGACAGGGAGGGGCTACACCTTC; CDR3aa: CASSLGTGRGYTF
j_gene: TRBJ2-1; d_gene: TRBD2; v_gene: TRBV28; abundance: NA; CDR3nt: TGTGCCAGCAGTCAGACTAGCGGGAAGGACAATGAGCAGTTCTTC; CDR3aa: CASSQTSGKDNEQFF